This T cell receptor (beta chain) stems from a study of CD8 T cells in Susac syndrome. Reverse transcription of about 0.5 to 1 ug RNA was carried out with random hexamers. Across 54 Vbeta and 13 Jbeta, TCR beta CDR3 was amplified with immunoSEQ multiplex PCR. One entry per CDR3 protein, called by TCRdb with MiXCR from the immunoSEQ multiplex PCR reads. This table holds hundreds of thousands of distinct CDR3 sequences, around 93% found once. There are 15 residues in the CDR3. Trimming took off 1 base at V and 0 bases at J, with 9 bases between the two ends. CDR1 and CDR2 from the germline V gene are LGHDT and YNNKEL (reference sequence).

This chain joins TRBV3-1 and TRBJ2-5, with a weak D call TRBD1 (5 bases). Sequencing was performed on CD4+ T cells from PBMCs. The receptor was isolated from a human donor with multiple sclerosis. As DNA, the CDR3 is TGTGCCAGCAGCCAAGGGGGCCGGTACCAAGAGACCCAGTACTTC. Protein: CASSQGGRYQETQYF.